The clone carrying this T cell receptor beta chain was picked up many times. Blood RNA originated from unsorted whole blood, with germline DNA additionally extracted. With 400 to 550 ng total RNA as template and a constant-region primer, TCR beta cDNA was made. Three-round nested multiplex PCR performed with slightly modified ARM-PCR produced the TCR beta libraries. The first two PCR rounds used TRBV1-TRBV30 forward primers with a C-beta reverse primer, about 10 cycles each. Each CDR3 protein is one row after TCRdb ran MiXCR on the multiplex PCR reads. The table shows 310,000 or so distinct CDR3 sequences, with about 61% occurring only once. This sample was included in a study of tumor-infiltrating lymphocytes in primary liver carcinoma. For the study at large: Every patient in the cohort had a primary liver carcinoma. That carcinoma was treated by surgical resection. With diameters of about 4 to 11 cm, tumors were stage T1-T3 N0M0. Patients were both men and women, whose ages ran from 30 to 69 years.

The CDR3 covers 16 residues. The junction had 6 bases not matched to a gene; V was cut back by 0 bases and J by 5 bases. Germline CDR1 is LGHNA and CDR2 is YSLEER. This TCR was sampled from a man aged 40-49 years with primary liver carcinoma and hepatitis B virus infection. V is TRBV4-3 and J is TRBJ2-2; TRBD2 aligns across 7 bases. The specimen was peripheral blood. The CDR3 region has the DNA TGCGCCAGCAGCCAAGATCCTGCTAGCGGTACCGGGGAGCTGTTTTTT. Translation gives CASSQDPASGTGELFF.